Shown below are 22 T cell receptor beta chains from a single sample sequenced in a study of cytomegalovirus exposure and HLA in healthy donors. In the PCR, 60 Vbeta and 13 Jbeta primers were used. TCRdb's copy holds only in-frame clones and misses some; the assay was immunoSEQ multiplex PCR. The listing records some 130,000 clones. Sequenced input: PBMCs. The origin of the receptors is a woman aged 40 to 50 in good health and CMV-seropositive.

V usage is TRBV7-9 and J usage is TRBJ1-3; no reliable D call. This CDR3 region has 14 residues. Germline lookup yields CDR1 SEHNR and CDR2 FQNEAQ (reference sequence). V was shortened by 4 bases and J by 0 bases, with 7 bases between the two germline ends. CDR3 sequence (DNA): TGTGCCAGCAGCTCTCAGTCCTCTGGAAACACCATATATTTT. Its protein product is CASSSQSSGNTIYF.

The CDR3 spells CASSLASGSSGNEQFF. The CDR3 coding sequence is TGTGCCAGCAGCTTGGCCAGCGGGAGTTCGGGCAATGAGCAGTTCTTC. V gene TRBV5-4 combines with J gene TRBJ2-1, with TRBD2 identical over 8 bases. Germline V gives CDR1 SGHNT, CDR2 YYREEE (reference sequence). This CDR3 has 16 amino acids. With 0 bases clipped from V and 6 bases from J, the junction kept 8 bases outside the gene matches. Using reference TRBV5-4 and TRBJ2-1 for the parts outside the CDR3, the full variable domain is ETGVTQSPTHLIKTRGQQVTLRCSSQSGHNTVSWYQQALGQGPQFIFQYYREEENGRGNFPPRFSGLQFPNYSSELNVNALELDDSALYLCASSLASGSSGNEQFFGPGTRLTVL.

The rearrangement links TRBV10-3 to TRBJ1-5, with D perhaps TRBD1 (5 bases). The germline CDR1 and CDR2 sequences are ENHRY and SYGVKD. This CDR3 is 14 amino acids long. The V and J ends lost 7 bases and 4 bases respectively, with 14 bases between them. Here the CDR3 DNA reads TGTGCCATCACCTCCGACAGAACAAATCAGCCCCAGCATTTT. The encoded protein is CAITSDRTNQPQHF.

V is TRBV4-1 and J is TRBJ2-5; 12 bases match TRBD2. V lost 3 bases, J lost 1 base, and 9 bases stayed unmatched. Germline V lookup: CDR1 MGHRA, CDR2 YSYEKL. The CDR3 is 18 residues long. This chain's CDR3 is CASSHPRTSGTFQETQYF. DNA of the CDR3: TGCGCCAGCAGCCATCCGAGGACTAGCGGGACCTTCCAAGAGACCCAGTACTTC.

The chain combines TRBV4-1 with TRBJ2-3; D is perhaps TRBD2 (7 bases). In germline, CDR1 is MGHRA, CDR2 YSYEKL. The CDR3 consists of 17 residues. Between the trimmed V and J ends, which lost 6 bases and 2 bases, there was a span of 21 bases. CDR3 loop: CASRQQEGGAFTDTQYF. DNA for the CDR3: TGCGCCAGCAGACAACAGGAGGGGGGGGCATTCACAGATACGCAGTATTTT.

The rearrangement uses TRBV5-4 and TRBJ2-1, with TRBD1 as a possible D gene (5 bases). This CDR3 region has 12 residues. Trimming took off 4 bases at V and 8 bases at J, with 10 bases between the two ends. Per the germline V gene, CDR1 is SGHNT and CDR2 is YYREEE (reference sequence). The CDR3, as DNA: TGTGCCAGCAGCCCGGACATGGATGAGCAGTTCTTC. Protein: CASSPDMDEQFF.

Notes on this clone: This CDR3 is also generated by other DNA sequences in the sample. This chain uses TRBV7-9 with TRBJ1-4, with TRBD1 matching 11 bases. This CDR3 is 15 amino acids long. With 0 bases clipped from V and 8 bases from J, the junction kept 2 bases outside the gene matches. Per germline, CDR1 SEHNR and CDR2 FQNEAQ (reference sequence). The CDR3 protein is CASSLAGTGGEKLFF. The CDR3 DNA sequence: TGTGCCAGCAGCTTAGCTGGGACAGGGGGGGAAAAACTGTTTTTT.

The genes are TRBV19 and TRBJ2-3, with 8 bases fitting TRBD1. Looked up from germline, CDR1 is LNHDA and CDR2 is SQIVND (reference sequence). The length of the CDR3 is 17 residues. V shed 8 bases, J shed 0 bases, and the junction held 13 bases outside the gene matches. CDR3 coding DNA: TGTGCCAGTGCTATCAGGGGGCTCCCGTCTAGCACAGATACGCAGTATTTT. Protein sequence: CASAIRGLPSSTDTQYF.

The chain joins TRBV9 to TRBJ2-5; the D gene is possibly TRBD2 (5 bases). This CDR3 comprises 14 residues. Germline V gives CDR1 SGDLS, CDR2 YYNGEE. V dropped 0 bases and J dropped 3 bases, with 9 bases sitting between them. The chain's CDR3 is CASSVGTGKETQYF. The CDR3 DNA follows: TGTGCCAGCAGCGTAGGGACGGGAAAAGAGACCCAGTACTTC.

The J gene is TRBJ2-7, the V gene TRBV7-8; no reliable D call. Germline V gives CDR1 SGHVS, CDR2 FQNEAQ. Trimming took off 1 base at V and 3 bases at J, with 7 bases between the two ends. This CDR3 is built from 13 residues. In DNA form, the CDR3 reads TGTGCCAGCAGCTTAGTCCCGGGCTACGAGCAGTACTTC. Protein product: CASSLVPGYEQYF.

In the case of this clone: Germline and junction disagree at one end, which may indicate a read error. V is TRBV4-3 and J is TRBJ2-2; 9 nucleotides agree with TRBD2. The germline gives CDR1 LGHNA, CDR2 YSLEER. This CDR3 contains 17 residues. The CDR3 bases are TGCGCCAACAGCCAAGATAGGTTAGCGGGAGTCACCGGGGAGCTGTTTTTT. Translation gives CANSQDRLAGVTGELFF.

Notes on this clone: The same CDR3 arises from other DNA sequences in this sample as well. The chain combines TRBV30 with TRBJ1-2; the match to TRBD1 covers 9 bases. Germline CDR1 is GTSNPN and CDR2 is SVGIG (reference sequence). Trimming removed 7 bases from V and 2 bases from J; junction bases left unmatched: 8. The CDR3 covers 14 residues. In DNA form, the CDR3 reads TGTGCCTTACCCGGGACAGGGACCAACTATGGCTACACCTTC. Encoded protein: CALPGTGTNYGYTF.

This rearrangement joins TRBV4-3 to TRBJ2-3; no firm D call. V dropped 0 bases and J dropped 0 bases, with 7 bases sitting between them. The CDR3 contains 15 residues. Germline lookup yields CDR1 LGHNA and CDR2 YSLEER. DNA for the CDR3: TGCGCCAGCAGCCAAGAAGACACAAGCACAGATACGCAGTATTTT. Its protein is CASSQEDTSTDTQYF.

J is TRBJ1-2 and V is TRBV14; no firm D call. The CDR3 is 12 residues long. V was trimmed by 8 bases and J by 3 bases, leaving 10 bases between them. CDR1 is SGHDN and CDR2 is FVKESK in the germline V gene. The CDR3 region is CASAISHYGYTF. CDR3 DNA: TGTGCCAGCGCGATTTCACACTATGGCTACACCTTC. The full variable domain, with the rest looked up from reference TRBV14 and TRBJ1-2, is EAGVTQFPSHSVIEKGQTVTLRCDPISGHDNLYWYRRVMGKEIKFLLHFVKESKQDESGMPNNRFLAERTGGTYSTLKVQPAELEDSGVYFCASAISHYGYTFGSGTRLTVV.

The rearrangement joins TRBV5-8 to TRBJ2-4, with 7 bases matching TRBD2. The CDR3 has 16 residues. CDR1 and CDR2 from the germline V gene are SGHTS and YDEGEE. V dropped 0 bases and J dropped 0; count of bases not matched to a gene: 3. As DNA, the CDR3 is TGTGCCAGCAGCTTGGCCGGGGGGTCAGCCAAAAACATTCAGTACTTC. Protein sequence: CASSLAGGSAKNIQYF.

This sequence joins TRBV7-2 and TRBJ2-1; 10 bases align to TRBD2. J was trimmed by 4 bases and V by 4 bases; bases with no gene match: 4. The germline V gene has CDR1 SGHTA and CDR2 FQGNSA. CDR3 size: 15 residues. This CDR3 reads CASSSAGGGYNEQFF. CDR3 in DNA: TGTGCCAGCAGCTCAGCGGGAGGGGGTTACAATGAGCAGTTCTTC.

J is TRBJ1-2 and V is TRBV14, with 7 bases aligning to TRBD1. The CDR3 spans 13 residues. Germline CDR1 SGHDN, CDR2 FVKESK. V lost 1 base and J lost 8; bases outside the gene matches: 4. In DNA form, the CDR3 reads TGTGCCAGCAGCCAAGTGACAGGGTGGGGCTACACCTTC. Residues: CASSQVTGWGYTF.

The CDR3 protein is CASSPGLAGGGQETQYF. CDR3 coding DNA: TGTGCCAGCAGCCCAGGACTAGCGGGAGGGGGACAAGAGACCCAGTACTTC. The V call is TRBV11-3, the J call TRBJ2-5; 15 positions agree with TRBD2. V shed 5 bases and J 2 bases; nucleotides not matched to a gene: 6. The V gene's germline CDR1 is SGHNT and CDR2 YENEEA. The CDR3 is 17 amino acids.

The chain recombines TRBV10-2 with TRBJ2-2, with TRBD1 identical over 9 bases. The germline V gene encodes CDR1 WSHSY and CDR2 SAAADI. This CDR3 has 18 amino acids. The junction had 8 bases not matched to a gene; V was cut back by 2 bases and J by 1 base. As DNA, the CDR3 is TGCGCCAGCAGTGAGCCCCGACGGGGACAGGGGAACACCGGGGAGCTGTTTTTT. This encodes CASSEPRRGQGNTGELFF.

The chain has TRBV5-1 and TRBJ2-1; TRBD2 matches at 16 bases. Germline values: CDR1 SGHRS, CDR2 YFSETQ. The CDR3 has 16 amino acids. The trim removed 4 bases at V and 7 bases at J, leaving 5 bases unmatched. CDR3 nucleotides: TGCGCCAGCAGCGGGGGACTAGCGGGAGGGCCTAATGAGCAGTTCTTC. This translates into CASSGGLAGGPNEQFF.

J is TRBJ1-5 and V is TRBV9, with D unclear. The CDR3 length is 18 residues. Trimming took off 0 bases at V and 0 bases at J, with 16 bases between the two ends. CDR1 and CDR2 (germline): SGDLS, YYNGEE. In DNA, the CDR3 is TGTGCCAGCAGCGTAGATCACAGATGCGTATATAGCAATCAGCCCCAGCATTTT. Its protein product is CASSVDHRCVYSNQPQHF.

The CDR3 DNA sequence: TGCAGTGCCGCCCGGGGCACTGAAGCTTTCTTT. Translating gives CSAARGTEAFF. The J gene is TRBJ1-1, the V gene TRBV20-1, with D unclear. Trimming cost V 6 bases and J 4 bases, with 9 bases left between them. The CDR3 is 11 residues long. In germline, CDR1 is DFQATT, CDR2 SNEGSKA (reference sequence).